The present T cell receptor beta chain was sequenced within a study of cytomegalovirus exposure and HLA in healthy donors. Study-level findings and limits: Reports described diagnosis of cytomegalovirus status by the classifier as highly specific and sensitive. Researchers reported from a later analysis that most CMV-associated TCR beta chains appeared HLA-restricted. Per a later analysis, HLA-associated TCR beta chains showed more clonal expansion than other, equally common TCR beta chains.

The PCR ran on 60 Vbeta and 13 Jbeta primers. The data were produced by immunoSEQ multiplex PCR, yet TCRdb's version contains in-frame clones alone and is incomplete. Of approximately 140,000 clones listed, 78% are singletons. With respect to this clone: The antigen is undetermined.

V shed 6 bases and J shed 5 bases, with 17 bases lying between them. The CDR3 has 14 residues. Germline V gene data show CDR1 as MNHEY and CDR2 as SVGAGI. The sequenced sample consisted of PBMCs. The source is a woman in her forties in good health and CMV-seronegative. This chain joins TRBV6-5 and TRBJ2-7; TRBD1 might be the D (6 bases). CDR3 amino acids: CASSHPDRQDEQYF. The CDR3 DNA is TGTGCCAGCAGCCACCCCGACAGGCAGGACGAGCAGTACTTC.